This is a list of T cell receptor beta chains from one sample in a study of blood T cell repertoires in COVID-19. Here immunoSEQ multiplex PCR was the method, and the copy in TCRdb shows in-frame clones only, minus some. The sample lists more than 35,000 clones; about nine tenths were seen once. Input material: peripheral blood. These receptors came from a human donor in a cohort sampled during active COVID-19. Both conserved end residues are trimmed from each CDR3.

>TRBJ2-7|TRBV15|15
ATSRGNSRDRAYEQY
>TRBJ2-5|TRBV18|15
ASSPKIGTGTQETQY
>TRBJ2-3|TRBV29-1|11
SVEAGSTDTQY
>TRBJ2-5|TRBV6-2/TRBV6-3|16
ASSPRNRPAGVVKTQY
>TRBJ2-1|TRBV30|13
AWSVASGSYNEQF
>TRBJ2-1|TRBV19|12
ASSMPYSYNEQF
>TRBJ2-5|TRBV9|12
ASSVGDSGSTQY
>TRBJ1-4|TRBV5-1|11
ASSAGTVEKLF
>TRBJ2-3|TRBV7-2|13
ASSSGRGSTDTQY
>TRBJ2-1|TRBV6-5|11
ASSRLGSGRQF